The T cell receptor beta chain under discussion was sequenced for a study of spatial heterogeneity in lung cancer. Study context: Sequence detection consistently recorded a greater number of beta-chain than alpha-chain sequences.

Time point: sample taken at primary tumor resection. About 73 TRACERx patients with early, untreated non-small cell lung cancer donated samples. Frozen PBMC, nontumor lung or tumor provided whole RNA, which was sequenced unsorted. This clonotype was seen ten or more times. TCR cDNA molecules each had a unique molecular identifier. TCRdb fed the 5' RACE reads into MiXCR, producing one record per CDR3 protein. Among about 3,000 distinct CDR3 sequences listed, about 2.6% were seen once. V was clipped by 2 bases and J by 4 bases, with 18 bases between them. Germline lookup yields CDR1 MNHNY and CDR2 SVGAGI (reference sequence). This CDR3 has 17 residues.

This sequence originates from a male donor with early-stage non-small cell lung cancer. Specimen: normal lung tissue next to the tumor, collected at surgery. This rearrangement joins TRBV6-6 to TRBJ1-3; TRBD1 might be the D (6 bases). CDR3 sequence: CASSYRTQGFGGNTIYF. In DNA, the CDR3 is TGTGCCAGCAGTTACCGAACACAGGGATTCGGAGGAAACACCATATATTTT.